This entry lists 13 T cell receptor beta chains sequenced from one sample in a study of CD8+CD57+ T cells in acquired aplastic anemia. For CDR3 and TCR beta VDJ profiling, genomic DNA was the template used. Each CDR3 protein gets one entry after TCRdb re-called the reads with MiXCR. The data contain under 350,000 distinct CDR3 sequences, under 60% of them singletons. Sequenced patients had shown CD8+CD57+ cell expansion by flow cytometry. Sequencing input: sorted CD4+, CD8+, or CD8+CD57+ T cells (not recorded which) from PBMCs. The receptors were sampled from a human donor with aplastic anemia.

This clonotype was seen many times. This chain joins TRBV2 and TRBJ1-5; D is undetermined. In germline, CDR1 is SNHLY, CDR2 FYNNEI. V gave up 4 bases and J gave up 4 bases, with 11 bases separating them. The CDR3 has 14 residues. Here the CDR3 reads CASSGGPGNQPQHF. The CDR3 region has the DNA TGTGCCAGCAGTGGTGGGCCGGGAAATCAGCCCCAGCATTTT.

This clonotype was seen only once. V usage is TRBV13 and J usage is TRBJ2-2; D might be TRBD1 (6 bases). V was clipped by 3 bases and J by 5 bases, with 16 bases between them. The germline V gene has CDR1 PRHDT and CDR2 FYEKMQ (reference sequence). There are 16 residues in the CDR3. CDR3 protein: CASSFSVGQSTGELFF. CDR3 nucleotides: TGTGCCAGCAGCTTCTCCGTGGGACAATCGACCGGGGAGCTGTTTTTT.

This clonotype was observed a few times. CDR3 sequence (DNA): TGTGCCAGCAGCTTAGTAGCGGCAGGGGGCTATGGCTACACCTTC. It is translated as CASSLVAAGGYGYTF. The V call is TRBV7-9, the J call TRBJ1-2; TRBD1 matches 7 bases. Trimming took 1 base from V and 4 from J; bases not matched to a gene: 6. The CDR3 contains 15 residues. Germline V gene data show CDR1 as SEHNR and CDR2 as FQNEAQ (reference sequence).

The chain combines TRBV5-1 with TRBJ2-1, with 13 bases matching TRBD2. Germline CDR1 reads SGHRS; CDR2 reads YFSETQ. Trimming at V came to 2 bases and at J to 3 bases, leaving 2 bases not matched to a gene. This CDR3 region has 16 residues. In DNA, the CDR3 is TGCGCCAGCAGCTTAGGGACTAGCGGGGACTACAATGAGCAGTTCTTC. Protein product: CASSLGTSGDYNEQFF. Combining the CDR3 with reference TRBV5-1 and TRBJ2-1 gives the whole variable domain KAGVTQTPRYLIKTRGQQVTLSCSPISGHRSVSWYQQTPGQGLQFLFEYFSETQRNKGNFPGRFSGRQFSNSRSEMNVSTLELGDSALYLCASSLGTSGDYNEQFFGPGTRLTVL.

V usage is TRBV2 and J usage is TRBJ2-1; D may be TRBD2 (5 bases). Germline CDR1 is SNHLY and CDR2 is FYNNEI. CDR3 length: 12 residues. V was cut by 8 bases and J by 9 bases, with 14 bases left in between. As DNA, the CDR3 is TGTGCCAGCCCTCTGAGGGCGGGTGAGCAGTTCTTC. Translation gives CASPLRAGEQFF.

The J gene is TRBJ1-2, the V gene TRBV15; TRBD1 is a possible D gene (5 bases). Trimming removed 4 bases from V and 0 bases from J, with 12 bases in between. The CDR3 loop spans 15 amino acids. Germline lookup yields CDR1 LNHNV and CDR2 YYDKDF (reference sequence). CDR3 coding DNA: TGTGCCACCAGCAAACCGACAGAGGCTAACTATGGCTACACCTTC. As protein: CATSKPTEANYGYTF.

CDR3: CASSMEVSGAYGYTF. DNA for the CDR3: TGTGCCAGTAGTATGGAGGTATCGGGGGCCTATGGCTACACCTTC. This chain links TRBV19 with TRBJ1-2; D perhaps matches TRBD1 (6 bases). Germline V CDR1 and CDR2: LNHDA, SQIVND (reference sequence). V was clipped by 3 bases and J by 4 bases, with 15 bases between them. The CDR3 has 15 residues.

The gene calls are TRBV28 and TRBJ2-7; TRBD2 matches at 9 bases. The V segment lost 7 bases and the J segment 4 bases; nucleotides outside the gene matches: 5. Germline lookup yields CDR1 MDHEN and CDR2 SYDVKM. The CDR3 length is 13 residues. As DNA, the CDR3 is TGTGCCAGCACCGCGACTAGCGGATACGAGCAGTACTTC. Its protein is CASTATSGYEQYF.

The CDR3 loop reads CATSSQQGAKQPQHF. The CDR3 coding sequence is TGTGCCACCAGCAGCCAACAGGGGGCGAAGCAGCCCCAGCATTTT. This sequence joins TRBV15 and TRBJ1-5; 9 bases fit TRBD1. V shed 3 bases and J 7 bases; nucleotides not matched to a gene: 7. Germline CDR1 reads LNHNV; CDR2 reads YYDKDF (reference sequence). The CDR3 has 15 amino acids. Using reference TRBV15 and TRBJ1-5 for the parts outside the CDR3, the full variable domain is DAMVIQNPRYQVTQFGKPVTLSCSQTLNHNVMYWYQQKSSQAPKLLFHYYDKDFNNEADTPDNFQSRRPNTSFCFLDIRSPGLGDTAMYLCATSSQQGAKQPQHFGDGTRLSIL.

This chain links TRBV29-1 with TRBJ1-2; no clear D gene. Germline-derived CDR1 and CDR2 are SQVTM and ANQGSEA. The CDR3 covers 10 residues. Trimming shortened V by 2 bases and J by 12 bases, and 10 bases separated the two germline ends. The CDR3 spells CSVESGGNTF. Here the CDR3 DNA reads TGCAGCGTTGAAAGTGGCGGGAACACCTTC.

The chain carries TRBV7-3 and TRBJ2-2, with 8 bases fitting TRBD2. V was clipped by 5 bases and J by 5 bases; unmatched bases: 4. Germline V gives CDR1 SGHTA, CDR2 FQGTGA. The CDR3 loop spans 14 amino acids. The CDR3, as DNA: TGTGCCAGCAGCGGCGGGAGGTATACCGGGGAGCTGTTTTTT. This gives the protein CASSGGRYTGELFF.

V is TRBV15 and J is TRBJ2-3, with D perhaps TRBD1 or TRBD2 (6 bases each). Trimming removed 8 bases from V and 5 bases from J, with 11 bases in between. The V gene's germline CDR1 is LNHNV and CDR2 YYDKDF (reference sequence). This CDR3 contains 12 residues. For the CDR3, the DNA is TGTGCCACCTCCAAGGGGGGAGATACGCAGTATTTT. It is translated as CATSKGGDTQYF.

This chain joins TRBV2 and TRBJ1-2, with D unclear. The CDR3 covers 14 residues. Looked up from germline, CDR1 is SNHLY and CDR2 is FYNNEI. V lost 0 bases, J lost 1 base, and 6 bases lay in between. The CDR3 region is CASSEARVNYGYTF. The CDR3 DNA reads as TGTGCCAGCAGTGAAGCGAGGGTTAACTATGGCTACACCTTC.